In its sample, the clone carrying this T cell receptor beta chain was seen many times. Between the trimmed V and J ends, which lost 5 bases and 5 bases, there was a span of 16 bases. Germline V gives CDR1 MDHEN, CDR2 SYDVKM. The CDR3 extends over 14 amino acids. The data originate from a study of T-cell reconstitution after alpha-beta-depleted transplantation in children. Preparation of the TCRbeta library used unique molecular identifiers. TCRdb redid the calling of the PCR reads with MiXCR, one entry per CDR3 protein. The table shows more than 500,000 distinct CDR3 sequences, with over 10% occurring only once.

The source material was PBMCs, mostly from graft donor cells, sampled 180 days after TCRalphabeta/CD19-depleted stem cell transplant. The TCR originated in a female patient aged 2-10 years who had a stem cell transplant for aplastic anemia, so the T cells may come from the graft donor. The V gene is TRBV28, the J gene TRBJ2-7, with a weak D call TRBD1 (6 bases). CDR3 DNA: TGTGCCAGCAGTCAACAGGGAATGGAACACGAGCAGTACTTC. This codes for CASSQQGMEHEQYF.